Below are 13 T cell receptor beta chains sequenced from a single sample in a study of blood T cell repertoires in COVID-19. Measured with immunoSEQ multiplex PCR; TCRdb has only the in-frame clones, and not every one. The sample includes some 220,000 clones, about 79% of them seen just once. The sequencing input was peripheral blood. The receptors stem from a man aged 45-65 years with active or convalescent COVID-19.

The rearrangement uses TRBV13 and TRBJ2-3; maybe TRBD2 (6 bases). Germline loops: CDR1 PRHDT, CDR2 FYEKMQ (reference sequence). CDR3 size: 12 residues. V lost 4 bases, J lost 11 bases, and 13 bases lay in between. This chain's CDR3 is CASSYPGLQQYF. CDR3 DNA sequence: TGTGCCAGCAGCTACCCAGGACTACAGCAGTATTTT. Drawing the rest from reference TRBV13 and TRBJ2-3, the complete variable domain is AAGVIQSPRHLIKEKRETATLKCYPIPRHDTVYWYQQGPGQDPQFLISFYEKMQSDKGSIPDRFSAQQFSDYHSELNMSSLELGDSALYFCASSYPGLQQYFGPGTRLTVL.

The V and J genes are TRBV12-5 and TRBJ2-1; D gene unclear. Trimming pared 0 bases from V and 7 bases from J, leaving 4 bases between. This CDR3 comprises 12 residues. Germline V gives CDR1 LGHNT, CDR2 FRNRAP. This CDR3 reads CASGLVPNEQFF. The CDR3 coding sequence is TGTGCTAGTGGTTTGGTCCCGAATGAGCAGTTCTTC. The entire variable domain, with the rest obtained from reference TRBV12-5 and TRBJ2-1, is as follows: DARVTQTPRHKVTEMGQEVTMRCQPILGHNTVFWYRQTMMQGLELLAYFRNRAPLDDSGMPKDRFSAEMPDATLATLKIQPSEPRDSAVYFCASGLVPNEQFFGPGTRLTVL.

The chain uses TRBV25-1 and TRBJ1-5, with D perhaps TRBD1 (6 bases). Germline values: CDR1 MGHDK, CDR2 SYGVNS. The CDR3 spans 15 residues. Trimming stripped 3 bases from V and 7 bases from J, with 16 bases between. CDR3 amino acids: CASSESGGAGQPQHF. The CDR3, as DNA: TGTGCCAGCAGTGAGAGTGGGGGGGCAGGGCAGCCCCAGCATTTT. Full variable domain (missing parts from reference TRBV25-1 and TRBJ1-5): EADIYQTPRYLVIGTGKKITLECSQTMGHDKMYWYQQDPGMELHLIHYSYGVNSTEKGDLSSESTVSRIRTEHFPLTLESARPSHTSQYLCASSESGGAGQPQHFGDGTRLSIL.

The CDR3 sequence: CASSLNGVSGEKLFF. The CDR3 DNA follows: TGTGCCAGCAGCTTAAACGGGGTATCGGGTGAAAAACTGTTTTTT. The rearrangement uses TRBV7-8 and TRBJ1-4, with D uncertain. Germline V lookup: CDR1 SGHVS, CDR2 FQNEAQ. The CDR3 covers 15 residues. Between the trimmed V and J ends, which lost 2 bases and 7 bases, there was a span of 14 bases.

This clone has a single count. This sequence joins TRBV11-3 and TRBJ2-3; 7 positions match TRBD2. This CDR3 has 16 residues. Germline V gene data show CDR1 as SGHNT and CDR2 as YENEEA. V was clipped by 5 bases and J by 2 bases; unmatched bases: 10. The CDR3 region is CASSTSKRDYTDTQYF. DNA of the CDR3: TGTGCCAGCAGCACCTCAAAGCGGGACTACACAGATACGCAGTATTTT.

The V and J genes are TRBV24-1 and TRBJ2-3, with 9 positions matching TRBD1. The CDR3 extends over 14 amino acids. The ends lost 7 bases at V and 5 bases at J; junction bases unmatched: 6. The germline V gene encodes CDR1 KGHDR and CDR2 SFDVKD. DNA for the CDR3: TGTGCCACCAGAAGTGGACAGGGGAAAGATACGCAGTATTTT. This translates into CATRSGQGKDTQYF.

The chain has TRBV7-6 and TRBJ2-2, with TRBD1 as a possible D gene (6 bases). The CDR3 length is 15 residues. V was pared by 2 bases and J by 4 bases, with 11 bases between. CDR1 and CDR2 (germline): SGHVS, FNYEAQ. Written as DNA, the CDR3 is TGTGCCAGCAGCTTAAGTGACAGGAGCACCGGGGAGCTGTTTTTT. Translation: CASSLSDRSTGELFF.

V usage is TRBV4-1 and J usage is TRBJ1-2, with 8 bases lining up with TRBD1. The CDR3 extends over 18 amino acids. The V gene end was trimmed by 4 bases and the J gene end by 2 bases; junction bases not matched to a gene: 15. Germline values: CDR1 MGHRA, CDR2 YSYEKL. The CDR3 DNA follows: TGCGCCAGCAGCCCTAGCCCCTTTCAGGGGGCGCGAAACTATGGCTACACCTTC. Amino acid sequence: CASSPSPFQGARNYGYTF.

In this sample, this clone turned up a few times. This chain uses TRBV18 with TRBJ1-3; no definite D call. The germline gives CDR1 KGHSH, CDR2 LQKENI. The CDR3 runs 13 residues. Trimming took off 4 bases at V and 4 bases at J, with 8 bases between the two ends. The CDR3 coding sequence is TGTGCCAGCTCACGGGCCGCAGGAAACACCATATATTTT. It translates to CASSRAAGNTIYF.

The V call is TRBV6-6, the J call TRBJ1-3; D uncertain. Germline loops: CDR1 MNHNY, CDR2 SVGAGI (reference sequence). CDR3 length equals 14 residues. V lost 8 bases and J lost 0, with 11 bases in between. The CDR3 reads CASGEGFSGNTIYF. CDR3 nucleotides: TGTGCCAGCGGGGAGGGATTCTCTGGAAACACCATATATTTT.

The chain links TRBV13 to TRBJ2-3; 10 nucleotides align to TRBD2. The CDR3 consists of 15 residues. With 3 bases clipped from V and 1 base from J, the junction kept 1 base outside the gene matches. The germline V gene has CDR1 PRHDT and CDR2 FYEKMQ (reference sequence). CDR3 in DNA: TGTGCCAGCAGCTTTACTAGCGGGGGCACAGATACGCAGTATTTT. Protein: CASSFTSGGTDTQYF.

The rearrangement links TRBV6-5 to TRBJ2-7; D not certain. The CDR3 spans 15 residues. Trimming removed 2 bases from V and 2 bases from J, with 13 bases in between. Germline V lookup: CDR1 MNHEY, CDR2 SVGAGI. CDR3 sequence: CASSYGTPPTYEQYF. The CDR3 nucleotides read TGTGCCAGCAGTTACGGTACACCTCCAACCTACGAGCAGTACTTC.

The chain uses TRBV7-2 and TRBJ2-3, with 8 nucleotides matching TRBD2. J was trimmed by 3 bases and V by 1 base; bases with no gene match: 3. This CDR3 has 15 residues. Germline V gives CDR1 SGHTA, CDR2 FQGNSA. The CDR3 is CASSLELAATDTQYF. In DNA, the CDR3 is TGTGCCAGCAGCTTAGAACTAGCGGCGACAGATACGCAGTATTTT. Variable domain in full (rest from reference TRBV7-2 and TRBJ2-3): GAGVSQSPSNKVTEKGKDVELRCDPISGHTALYWYRQSLGQGLEFLIYFQGNSAPDKSGLPSDRFSAERTGGSVSTLTIQRTQQEDSAVYLCASSLELAATDTQYFGPGTRLTVL.